This section outlines one T cell receptor (beta chain) sequence together with its context. The data were taken from a study of blood T cell repertoires in COVID-19. Study-level background: The United States, Italy and Spain provided the acute and convalescent COVID-19 samples. The cDNA or gDNA used as material had been derived from T cells, B-cell-depleted T cells, or PBMCs.

Original processing notes: Amplification with reference gene primers provided the estimates of nucleated cell counts. Here immunoSEQ multiplex PCR was the method, and the copy in TCRdb shows in-frame clones only, minus some. V and J calls and clone size are given by that table; D and trimming were obtained from the DNA. The sample has roughly 150,000 clones, 80% to 90% seen once. The CDR3 sequence is 14 residues long. The V end lost 7 bases, the J end lost 3 bases, and 12 bases lay between the germline ends. Per germline, CDR1 SNHLY and CDR2 FYNNEI. This rearrangement joins TRBV2 to TRBJ2-2; no clear D gene. The sequenced sample consisted of peripheral blood. The clonotype originates from a woman aged 40 to 50 with acute or convalescent COVID-19. The CDR3: CASIWAADTGELFF. CDR3 coding DNA: TGTGCCAGCATCTGGGCAGCCGACACCGGGGAGCTGTTTTTT.